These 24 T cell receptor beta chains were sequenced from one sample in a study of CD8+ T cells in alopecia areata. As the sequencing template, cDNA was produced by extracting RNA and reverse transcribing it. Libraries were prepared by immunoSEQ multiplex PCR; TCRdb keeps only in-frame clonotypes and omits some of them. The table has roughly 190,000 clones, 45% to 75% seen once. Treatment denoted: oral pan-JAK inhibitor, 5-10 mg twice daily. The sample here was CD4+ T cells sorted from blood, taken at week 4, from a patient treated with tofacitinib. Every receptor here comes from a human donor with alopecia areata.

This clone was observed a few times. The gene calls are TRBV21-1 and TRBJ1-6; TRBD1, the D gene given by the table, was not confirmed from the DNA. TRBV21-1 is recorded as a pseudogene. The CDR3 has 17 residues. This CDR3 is CASSKAGVSSYNSPLHF. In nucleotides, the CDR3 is TGTGCCAGCAGCAAAGCAGGGGTCAGCTCCTATAATTCACCCCTCCACTTT.

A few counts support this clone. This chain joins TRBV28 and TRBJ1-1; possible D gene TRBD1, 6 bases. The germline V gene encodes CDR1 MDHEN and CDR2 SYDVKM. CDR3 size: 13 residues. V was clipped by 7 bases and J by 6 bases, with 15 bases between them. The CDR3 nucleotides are TGTGCCAGCACGTTGCTCCAGGGGTCTGAAGCTTTCTTT. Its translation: CASTLLQGSEAFF.

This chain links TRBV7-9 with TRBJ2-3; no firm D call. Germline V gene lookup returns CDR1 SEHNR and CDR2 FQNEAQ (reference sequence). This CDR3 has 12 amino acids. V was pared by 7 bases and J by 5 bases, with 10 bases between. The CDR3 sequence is CASISRVDTQYF. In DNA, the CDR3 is TGTGCCAGCATCTCCCGGGTAGATACGCAGTATTTT.

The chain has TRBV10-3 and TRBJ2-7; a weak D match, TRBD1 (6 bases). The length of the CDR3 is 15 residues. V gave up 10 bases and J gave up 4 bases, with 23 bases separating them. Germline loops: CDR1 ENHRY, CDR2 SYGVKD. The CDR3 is CATHGSAGESYEQYF. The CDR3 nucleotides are TGTGCCACCCATGGGAGCGCAGGGGAATCATACGAGCAGTACTTC.

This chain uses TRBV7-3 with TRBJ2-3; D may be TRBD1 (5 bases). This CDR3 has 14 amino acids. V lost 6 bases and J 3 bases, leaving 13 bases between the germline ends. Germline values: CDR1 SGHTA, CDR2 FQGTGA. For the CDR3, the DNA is TGTGCCAGCAGAGAAACCGCAGGGACAGATACGCAGTATTTT. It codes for CASRETAGTDTQYF.

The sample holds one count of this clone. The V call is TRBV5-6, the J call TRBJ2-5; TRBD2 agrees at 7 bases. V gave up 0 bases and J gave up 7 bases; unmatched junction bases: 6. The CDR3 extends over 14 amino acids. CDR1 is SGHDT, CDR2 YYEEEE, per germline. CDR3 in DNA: TGTGCCAGCAGCTTGGTGGCTAGCGGAGGGACCCAGTACTTC. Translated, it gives CASSLVASGGTQYF.

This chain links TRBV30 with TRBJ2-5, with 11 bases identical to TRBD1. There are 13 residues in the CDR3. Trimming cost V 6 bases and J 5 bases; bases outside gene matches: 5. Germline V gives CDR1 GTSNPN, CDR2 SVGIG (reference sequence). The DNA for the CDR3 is TGTGCCTGCCGGACAGGGGGCGGCGAGACCCAGTACTTC. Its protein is CACRTGGGETQYF.

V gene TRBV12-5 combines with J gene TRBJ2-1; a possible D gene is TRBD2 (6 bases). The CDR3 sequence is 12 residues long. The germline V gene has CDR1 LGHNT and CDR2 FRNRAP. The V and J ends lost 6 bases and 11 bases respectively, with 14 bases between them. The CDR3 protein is CASGHAGTQQFF. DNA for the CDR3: TGTGCTAGTGGCCATGCCGGGACTCAGCAGTTCTTC.

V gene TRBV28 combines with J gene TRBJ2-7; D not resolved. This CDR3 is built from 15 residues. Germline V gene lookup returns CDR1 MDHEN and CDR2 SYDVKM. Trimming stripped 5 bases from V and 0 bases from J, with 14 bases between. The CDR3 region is CASSPSGRASYEQYF. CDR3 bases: TGTGCCAGCAGTCCCTCAGGACGGGCCTCCTACGAGCAGTACTTC.

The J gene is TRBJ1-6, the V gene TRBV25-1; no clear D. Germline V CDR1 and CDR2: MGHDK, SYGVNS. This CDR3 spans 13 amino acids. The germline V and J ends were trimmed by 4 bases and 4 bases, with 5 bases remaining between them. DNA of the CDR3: TGTGCCAGCAGTGGGGCTTATAATTCACCCCTCCACTTT. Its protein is CASSGAYNSPLHF.

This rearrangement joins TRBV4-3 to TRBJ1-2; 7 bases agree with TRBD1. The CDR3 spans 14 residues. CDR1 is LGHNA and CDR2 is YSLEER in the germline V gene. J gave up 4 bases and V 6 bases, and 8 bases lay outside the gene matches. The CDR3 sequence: CASSRNRGSYGYTF. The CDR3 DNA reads TGCGCCAGCAGTCGTAACAGGGGCAGCTATGGCTACACCTTC.

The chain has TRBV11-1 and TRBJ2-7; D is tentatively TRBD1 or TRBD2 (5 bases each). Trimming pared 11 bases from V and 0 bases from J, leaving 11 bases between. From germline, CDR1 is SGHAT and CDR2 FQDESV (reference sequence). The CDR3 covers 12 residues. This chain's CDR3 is CAGGPNSYEQYF. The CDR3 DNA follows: TGTGCCGGGGGACCGAACTCCTACGAGCAGTACTTC.

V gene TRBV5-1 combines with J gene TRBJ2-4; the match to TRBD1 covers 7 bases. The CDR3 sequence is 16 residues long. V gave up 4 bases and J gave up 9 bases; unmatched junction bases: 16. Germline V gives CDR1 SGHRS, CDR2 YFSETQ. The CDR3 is CASSPTGTVLRSIQYF. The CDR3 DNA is TGCGCCAGCAGCCCCACTGGGACAGTCCTCCGTAGCATTCAGTACTTC.

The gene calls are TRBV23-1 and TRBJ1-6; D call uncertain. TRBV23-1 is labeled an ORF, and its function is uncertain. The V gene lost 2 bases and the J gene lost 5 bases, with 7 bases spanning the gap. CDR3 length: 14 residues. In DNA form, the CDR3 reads TGCGCCAGCAGTCAAGAAGCAGATAATTCACCCCTCCACTTT. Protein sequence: CASSQEADNSPLHF.

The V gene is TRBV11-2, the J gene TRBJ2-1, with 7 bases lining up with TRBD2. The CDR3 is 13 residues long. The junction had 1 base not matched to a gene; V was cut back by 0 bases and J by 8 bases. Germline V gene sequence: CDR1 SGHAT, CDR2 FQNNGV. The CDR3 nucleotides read TGTGCCAGCAGCTTAGATCGGGGGGATGAGCAGTTCTTC. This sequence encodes CASSLDRGDEQFF.

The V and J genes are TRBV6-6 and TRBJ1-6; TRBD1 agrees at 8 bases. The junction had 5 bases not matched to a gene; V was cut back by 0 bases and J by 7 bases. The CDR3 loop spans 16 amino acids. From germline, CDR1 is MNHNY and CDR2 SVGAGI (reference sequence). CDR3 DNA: TGTGCCAGCAGTTACTCCCATGACAGGGGAAATTCACCCCTCCACTTT. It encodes CASSYSHDRGNSPLHF.

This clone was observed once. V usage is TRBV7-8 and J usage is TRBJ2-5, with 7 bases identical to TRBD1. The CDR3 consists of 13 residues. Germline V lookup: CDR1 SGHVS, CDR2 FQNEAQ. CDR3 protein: CASRPGGKETQYF. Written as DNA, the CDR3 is TGTGCAAGCCGGCCAGGGGGTAAAGAGACCCAGTACTTC.

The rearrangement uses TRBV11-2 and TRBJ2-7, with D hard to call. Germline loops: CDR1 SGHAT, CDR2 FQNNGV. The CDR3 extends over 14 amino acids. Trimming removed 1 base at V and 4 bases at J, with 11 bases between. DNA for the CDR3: TGTGCCAGCAGCTTAGGACGAAGGAGATACGAGCAGTACTTC. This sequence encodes CASSLGRRRYEQYF.

The CDR3 DNA sequence: TGTGCCTGGGCCAGGGGAAGCGACGGCAATCAGCCCCAGCATTTT. Residues: CAWARGSDGNQPQHF. V usage is TRBV30 and J usage is TRBJ1-5; possibly TRBD1 for D (6 bases). The CDR3 runs 15 residues. Trimming cost V 5 bases and J 2 bases, with 16 bases left between them. Germline V gene data show CDR1 as GTSNPN and CDR2 as SVGIG (reference sequence).

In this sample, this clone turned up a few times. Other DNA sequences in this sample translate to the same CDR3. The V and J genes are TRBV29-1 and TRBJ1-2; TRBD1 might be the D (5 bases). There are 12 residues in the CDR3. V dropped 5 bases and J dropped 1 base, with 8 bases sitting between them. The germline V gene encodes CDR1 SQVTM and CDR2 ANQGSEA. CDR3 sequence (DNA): TGCAGCGTTATGACAGATAACTATGGCTACACCTTC. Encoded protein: CSVMTDNYGYTF. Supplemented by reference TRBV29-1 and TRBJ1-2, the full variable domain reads SAVISQKPSRDICQRGTSLTIQCQVDSQVTMMFWYRQQPGQSLTLIATANQGSEATYESGFVIDKFPISRPNLTFSTLTVSNMSPEDSSIYLCSVMTDNYGYTFGSGTRLTVV.

The CDR3 bases are TGTGCCAGCTGCAAAGGGCCAAATGAAAAACTGTTTTTT. Its translation: CASCKGPNEKLFF. The chain employs TRBV7-2 and TRBJ1-4; D call uncertain. Deletions cut 8 bases from V and 5 bases from J, with 12 bases between. CDR1 and CDR2 (germline): SGHTA, FQGNSA. This CDR3 is 13 amino acids long. Full variable domain (outside the CDR3, taken from reference TRBV7-2 and TRBJ1-4): GAGVSQSPSNKVTEKGKDVELRCDPISGHTALYWYRQSLGQGLEFLIYFQGNSAPDKSGLPSDRFSAERTGGSVSTLTIQRTQQEDSAVYLCASCKGPNEKLFFGSGTQLSVL.

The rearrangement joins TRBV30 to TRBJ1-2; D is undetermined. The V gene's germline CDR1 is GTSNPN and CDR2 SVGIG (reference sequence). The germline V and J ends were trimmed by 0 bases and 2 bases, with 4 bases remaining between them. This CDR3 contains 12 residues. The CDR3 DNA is TGTGCCTGGAGTGTAAGGAACTATGGCTACACCTTC. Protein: CAWSVRNYGYTF.

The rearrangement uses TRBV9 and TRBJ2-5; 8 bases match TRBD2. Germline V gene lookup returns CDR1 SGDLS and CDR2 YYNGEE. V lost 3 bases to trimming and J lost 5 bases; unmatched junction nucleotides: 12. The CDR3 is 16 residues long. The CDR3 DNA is TGTGCCAGCAGCGAGCCCCTCCCGGGGGGGGCGGAGACCCAGTACTTC. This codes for CASSEPLPGGAETQYF.

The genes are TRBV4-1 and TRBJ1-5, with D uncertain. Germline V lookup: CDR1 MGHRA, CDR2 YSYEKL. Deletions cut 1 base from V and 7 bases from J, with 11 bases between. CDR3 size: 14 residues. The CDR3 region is CASSQVGRKQPQHF. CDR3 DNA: TGCGCCAGCAGCCAAGTAGGACGTAAACAGCCCCAGCATTTT.